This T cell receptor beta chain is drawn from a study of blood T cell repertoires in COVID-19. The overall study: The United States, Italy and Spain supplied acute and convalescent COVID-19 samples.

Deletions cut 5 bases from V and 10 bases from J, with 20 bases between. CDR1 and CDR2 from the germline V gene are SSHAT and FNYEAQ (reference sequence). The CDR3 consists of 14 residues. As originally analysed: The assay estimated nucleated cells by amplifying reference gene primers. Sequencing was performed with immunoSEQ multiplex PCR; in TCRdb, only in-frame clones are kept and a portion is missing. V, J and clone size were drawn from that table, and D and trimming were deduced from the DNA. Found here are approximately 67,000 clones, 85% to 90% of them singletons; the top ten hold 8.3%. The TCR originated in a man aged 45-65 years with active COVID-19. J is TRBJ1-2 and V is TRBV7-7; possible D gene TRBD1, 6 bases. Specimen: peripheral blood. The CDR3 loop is CASSPDSTSGFYTF. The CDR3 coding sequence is TGTGCCAGCAGCCCGGACAGCACCTCGGGTTTCTACACCTTC.